This T cell receptor (beta chain) was sequenced during a study of control samples from healthy donors and cancer patients. Per germline, CDR1 SGHVS and CDR2 FQNEAQ. The CDR3 consists of 15 residues. Trimming left V 5 bases short and J 3 bases short, with 14 bases between. The data were produced by immunoSEQ multiplex PCR, yet TCRdb's version contains in-frame clones alone and is incomplete. The repertoire holds some 71,000 clones, with 89% as singletons. This sequence joins TRBV7-8 and TRBJ2-1, with D hard to call. The sample consisted of PBMCs. The origin of this receptor is a man aged 55 to 70 with colorectal cancer. CDR3 sequence (DNA): TGTGCCAGCAGCCCTTTCAGGACCCTCTACAATGAGCAGTTCTTC. Translated, it gives CASSPFRTLYNEQFF.